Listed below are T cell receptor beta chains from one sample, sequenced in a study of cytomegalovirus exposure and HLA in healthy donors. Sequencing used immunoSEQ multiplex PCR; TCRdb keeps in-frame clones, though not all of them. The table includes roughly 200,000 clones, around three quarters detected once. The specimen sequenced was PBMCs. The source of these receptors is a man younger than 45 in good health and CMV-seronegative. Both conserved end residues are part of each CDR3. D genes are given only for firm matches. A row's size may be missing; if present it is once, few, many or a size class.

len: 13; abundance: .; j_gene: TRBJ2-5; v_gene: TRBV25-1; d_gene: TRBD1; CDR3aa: CASSPDRAETQYF; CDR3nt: TGTGCCAGCAGTCCCGACAGGGCAGAGACCCAGTACTTC
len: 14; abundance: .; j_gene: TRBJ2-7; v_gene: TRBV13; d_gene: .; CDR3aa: CASSPTVSSYEQYF; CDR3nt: TGTGCCAGCAGCCCGACAGTTTCCTCCTACGAGCAGTACTTC
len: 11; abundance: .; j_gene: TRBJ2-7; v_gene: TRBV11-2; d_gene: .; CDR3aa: CASSLDAGQYF; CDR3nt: TGTGCCAGCAGCTTAGATGCCGGGCAGTACTTC
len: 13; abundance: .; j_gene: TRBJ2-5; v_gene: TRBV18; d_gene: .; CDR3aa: CASSLGVSETQYF; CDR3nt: TGTGCCAGCTCACTAGGGGTATCGGAGACCCAGTACTTC
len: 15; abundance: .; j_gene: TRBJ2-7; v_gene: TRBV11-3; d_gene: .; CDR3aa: CASSLASGIPYEQYF; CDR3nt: TGTGCCAGCAGCTTAGCGTCCGGGATCCCCTACGAGCAGTACTTC
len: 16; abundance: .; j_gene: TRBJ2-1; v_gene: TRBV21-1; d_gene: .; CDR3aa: CASSKGSGQGDNEQFF; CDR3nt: TGTGCCAGCAGCAAAGGTTCCGGACAGGGGGACAATGAGCAGTTCTTC
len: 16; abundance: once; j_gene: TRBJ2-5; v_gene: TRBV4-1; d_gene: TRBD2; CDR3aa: CASSQQGREGQETQYF; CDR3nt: TGCGCCAGCAGCCAACAGGGTAGGGAGGGACAAGAGACCCAGTACTTC
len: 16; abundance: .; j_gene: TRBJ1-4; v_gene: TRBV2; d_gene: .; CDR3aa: CASSASAGAYHEKLFF; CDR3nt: TGTGCCAGCAGTGCTTCGGCAGGGGCCTATCATGAAAAACTGTTTTTT
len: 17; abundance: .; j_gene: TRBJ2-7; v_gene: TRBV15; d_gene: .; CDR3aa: CATSRGEGRGHLYEQYF; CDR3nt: TGTGCCACCAGCAGAGGGGAGGGCAGGGGGCATTTATACGAGCAGTACTTC
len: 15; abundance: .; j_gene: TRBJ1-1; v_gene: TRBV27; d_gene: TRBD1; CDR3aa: CASSFYRGLNTEAFF; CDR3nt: TGTGCCAGCAGTTTCTACAGGGGTCTGAACACTGAAGCTTTCTTT
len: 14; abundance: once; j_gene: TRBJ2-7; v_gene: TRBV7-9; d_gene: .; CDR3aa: CASSLSSGVYEQYF; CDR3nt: TGTGCCAGCAGCTTAAGTTCCGGAGTCTACGAGCAGTACTTC
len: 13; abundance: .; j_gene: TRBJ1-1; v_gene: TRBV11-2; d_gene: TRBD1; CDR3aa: CASSNLRGPGAFF; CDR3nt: TGTGCCAGCAGCAACCTCAGGGGGCCGGGAGCTTTCTTT
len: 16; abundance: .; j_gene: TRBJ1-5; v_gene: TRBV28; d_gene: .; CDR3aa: CASTLGGSTSNQPQHF; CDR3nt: TGTGCCAGCACCCTAGGTGGCAGTACCAGCAATCAGCCCCAGCATTTT
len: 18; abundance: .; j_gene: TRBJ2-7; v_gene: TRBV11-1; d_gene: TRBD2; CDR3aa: CASSLTITSGSRTYEQYF; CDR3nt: TGTGCCAGCAGCTTAACTATAACTAGCGGGAGTAGGACCTACGAGCAGTACTTC
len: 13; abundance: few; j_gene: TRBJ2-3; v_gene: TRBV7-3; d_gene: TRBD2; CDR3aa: CASSLRGGDTQYF; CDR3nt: TGTGCCAGCAGCTTACGGGGGGGGGATACGCAGTATTTT